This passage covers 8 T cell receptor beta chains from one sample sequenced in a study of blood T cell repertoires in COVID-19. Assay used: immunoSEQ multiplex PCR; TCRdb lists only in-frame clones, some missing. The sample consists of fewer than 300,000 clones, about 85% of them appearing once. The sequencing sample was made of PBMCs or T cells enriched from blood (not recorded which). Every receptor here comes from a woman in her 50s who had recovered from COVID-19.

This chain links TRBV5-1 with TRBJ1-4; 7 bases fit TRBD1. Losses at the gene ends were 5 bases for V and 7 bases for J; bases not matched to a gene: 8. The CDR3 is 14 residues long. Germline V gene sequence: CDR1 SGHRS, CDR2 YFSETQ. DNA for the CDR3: TGCGCCAGCAGACAACAGGGGAGGAGTGAAAAACTGTTTTTT. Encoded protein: CASRQQGRSEKLFF.

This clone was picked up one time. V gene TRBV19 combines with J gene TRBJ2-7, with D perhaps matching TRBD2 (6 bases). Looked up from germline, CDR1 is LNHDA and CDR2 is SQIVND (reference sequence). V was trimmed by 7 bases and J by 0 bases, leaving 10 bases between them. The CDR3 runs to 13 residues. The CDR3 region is CASTPGVSYEQYF. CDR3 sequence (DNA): TGTGCCAGTACTCCGGGGGTCTCCTACGAGCAGTACTTC.

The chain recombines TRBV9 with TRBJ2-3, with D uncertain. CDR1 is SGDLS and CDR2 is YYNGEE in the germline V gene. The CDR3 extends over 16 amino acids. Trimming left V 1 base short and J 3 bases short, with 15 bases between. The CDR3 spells CASSVSTPPSTDTQYF. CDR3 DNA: TGTGCCAGCAGCGTATCCACTCCCCCTTCAACAGATACGCAGTATTTT.

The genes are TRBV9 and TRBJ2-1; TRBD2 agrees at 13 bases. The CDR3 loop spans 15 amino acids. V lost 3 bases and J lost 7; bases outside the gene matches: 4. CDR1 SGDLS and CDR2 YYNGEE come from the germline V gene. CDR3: CASSERTSGSNEQFF. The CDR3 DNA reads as TGTGCCAGCAGCGAACGGACTAGCGGGAGTAATGAGCAGTTCTTC.

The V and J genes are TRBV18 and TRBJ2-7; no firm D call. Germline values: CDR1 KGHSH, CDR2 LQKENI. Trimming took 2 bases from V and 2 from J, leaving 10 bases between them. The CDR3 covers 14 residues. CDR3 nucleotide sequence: TGTGCCAGCTCACCAGAAATGAACACCTACGAGCAGTACTTC. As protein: CASSPEMNTYEQYF.

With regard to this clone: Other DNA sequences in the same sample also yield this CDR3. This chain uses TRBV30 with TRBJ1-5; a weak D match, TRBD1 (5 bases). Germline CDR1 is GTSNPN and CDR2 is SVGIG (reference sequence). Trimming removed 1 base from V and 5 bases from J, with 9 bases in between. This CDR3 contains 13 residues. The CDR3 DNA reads TGTGCCTGGAGTGCAGGGAGGGATCAGCCCCAGCATTTT. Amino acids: CAWSAGRDQPQHF.

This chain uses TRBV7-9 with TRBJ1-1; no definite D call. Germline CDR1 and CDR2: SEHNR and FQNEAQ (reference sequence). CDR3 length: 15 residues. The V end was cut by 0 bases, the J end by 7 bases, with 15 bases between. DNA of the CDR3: TGTGCCAGCAGCTTAGCTGTATCGGGTCAGCATGAAGCTTTCTTT. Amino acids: CASSLAVSGQHEAFF.

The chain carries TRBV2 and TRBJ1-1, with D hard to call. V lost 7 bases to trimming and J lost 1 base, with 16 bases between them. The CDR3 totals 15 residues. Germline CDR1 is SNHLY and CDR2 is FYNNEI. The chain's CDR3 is CASTQEGFTNTEAFF. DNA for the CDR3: TGTGCCAGCACCCAGGAGGGCTTTACGAACACTGAAGCTTTCTTT.